This T cell receptor (beta chain) was profiled in a study of T cells expressing NK-cell markers. CDR1 and CDR2 (germline): LGHDT, YNNKEL (reference sequence). The CDR3 is 14 residues long. 5'RACE template switching built TCR beta cDNA with unique molecular identifiers. TCRdb re-called the 5' RACE reads and gives one entry per CDR3 protein, without DNA. This table lists 550,000 to 600,000 distinct CDR3 sequences. Sequencing was performed on blood T cells: a sorted CD56 or NKG2C T cell subset, CD4+ or CD8+ T cells, or bulk PBMC T cells (not recorded which). This rearrangement joins TRBV3-1 to TRBJ2-3. The clonotype comes from a man younger than 30 in good health. The CDR3 reads CASSPLHPSDTQYF.